Here is one T cell receptor (beta chain) with its context. Original analysis: Reference gene primer amplification yielded estimated nucleated cell counts. This table comes from immunoSEQ multiplex PCR, and its TCRdb copy is limited to in-frame clones, with some not included. Clone size and V and J calls were adopted from that table, with D and trimming inferred from the DNA. Of about 160,000 clones listed, 65% to 80% were seen once; the top ten hold approximately 8%. The data were taken from a study of blood T cell repertoires in COVID-19. Study as a whole: Both acute and convalescent COVID-19 samples were obtained from the United States, Italy and Spain. T cells, B-cell-depleted T cells, or PBMCs provided the cDNA or gDNA that served as material.

Germline CDR1 LGHNA, CDR2 YSLEER. Trimming took off 1 base at V and 6 bases at J, with 10 bases between the two ends. The CDR3 is 14 residues long. This receptor was obtained from a man aged 60 to 69 with acute or convalescent COVID-19. J is TRBJ2-1 and V is TRBV4-3, with D hard to call. The sequencing input was peripheral blood. Here the CDR3 DNA reads TGCGCCAGCAGCCAAGGATGGCCACGCAATGAGCAGTTCTTC. Translated: CASSQGWPRNEQFF.